The sequence of this T cell receptor (beta chain) was determined in a study of cytomegalovirus exposure and HLA in healthy donors. From germline, CDR1 is ENHRY and CDR2 SYGVKD. There are 14 residues in the CDR3. Unmatched junction bases numbered 5, after V lost 6 bases and J lost 5 bases. PCR was performed using 60 Vbeta and 13 Jbeta primers. Data came from immunoSEQ multiplex PCR; TCRdb stores just in-frame clones and leaves some out. The table has 150,000 to 200,000 clones, roughly 82% seen once. The genes are TRBV10-3 and TRBJ1-4; the match to TRBD1 covers 8 bases. Specimen: PBMCs. The clonotype originates from a woman in her 30s in good health and CMV-seronegative. The CDR3 bases are TGTGCCATCAGAAGACAGGGGATAAATGAAAAACTGTTTTTT. Translation gives CAIRRQGINEKLFF.